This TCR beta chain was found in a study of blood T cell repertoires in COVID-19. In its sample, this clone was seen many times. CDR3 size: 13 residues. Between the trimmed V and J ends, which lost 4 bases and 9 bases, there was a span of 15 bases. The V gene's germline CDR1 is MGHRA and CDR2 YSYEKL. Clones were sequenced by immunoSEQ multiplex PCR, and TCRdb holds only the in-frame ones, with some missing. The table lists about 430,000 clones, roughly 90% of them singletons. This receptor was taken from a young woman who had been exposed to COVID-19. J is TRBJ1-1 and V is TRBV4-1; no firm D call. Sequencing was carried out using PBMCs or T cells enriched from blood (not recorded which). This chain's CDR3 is CASSPSLRFKAFF. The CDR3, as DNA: TGCGCCAGCAGCCCGTCGCTCCGGTTTAAAGCTTTCTTT.